The 13 T cell receptor beta chains reported below all come from one sample, sequenced in a study of blood T cell repertoires in COVID-19. Method: immunoSEQ multiplex PCR; TCRdb's copy keeps in-frame clones and lacks some. The sample consists of some 380,000 clones, around 90% of them appearing once. The source material was PBMCs or T cells enriched from blood (not recorded which). All receptors derive from a middle-aged woman with acute COVID-19.

The rearrangement uses TRBV21-1 and TRBJ1-2; the table's D call, TRBD1, was not checked against the DNA. TRBV21-1 is noted as a pseudogene. The CDR3 covers 15 residues. CDR3 region: CASRSTYRAQGGYTF. In nucleotides, the CDR3 is TGTGCCAGCAGATCAACGTACAGGGCTCAGGGTGGCTACACCTTC.

The gene calls are TRBV29-1 and TRBJ1-4, with a tentative D call TRBD1 (5 bases). The CDR3 has 12 amino acids. Germline V lookup: CDR1 SQVTM, CDR2 ANQGSEA. CDR3 in amino acids: CGGGWANEKLFF. The CDR3 coding sequence is TGCGGGGGAGGGTGGGCTAATGAAAAACTGTTTTTT.

This chain uses TRBV6-5 with TRBJ1-2, with no clear D. The CDR3 length is 13 residues. The V end was cut by 5 bases, the J end by 7 bases, with 14 bases between. Germline CDR1 reads MNHEY; CDR2 reads SVGAGI. The CDR3 loop reads CASSLVQFSGYTF. CDR3 coding DNA: TGTGCCAGCAGTCTCGTACAATTTTCTGGCTACACCTTC.

This chain connects TRBV12-5 to TRBJ2-3; tentatively, D is TRBD2 (5 bases). V lost 7 bases and J 5 bases, leaving 10 bases between the germline ends. CDR3 size: 12 residues. Germline CDR1 LGHNT, CDR2 FRNRAP. The CDR3 loop is CASAPREDTQYF. The CDR3, as DNA: TGTGCTAGTGCCCCCCGGGAAGATACGCAGTATTTT. Combining the CDR3 with reference TRBV12-5 and TRBJ2-3 gives the whole variable domain DARVTQTPRHKVTEMGQEVTMRCQPILGHNTVFWYRQTMMQGLELLAYFRNRAPLDDSGMPKDRFSAEMPDATLATLKIQPSEPRDSAVYFCASAPREDTQYFGPGTRLTVL.

The V and J genes are TRBV7-8 and TRBJ2-7, with TRBD2 matching 11 bases. With 5 bases clipped from V and 4 bases from J, the junction kept 7 bases outside the gene matches. This CDR3 has 15 residues. CDR1 and CDR2 (germline): SGHVS, FQNEAQ. CDR3 residues: CASSANSGGVYEQYF. As DNA, the CDR3 is TGTGCCAGCAGCGCCAATAGCGGGGGGGTATACGAGCAGTACTTC.

Points on this clone: The sample contains more than one DNA sequence encoding this CDR3. The chain is built from TRBV6-5 and TRBJ1-5, with TRBD1 matching over 8 bases. This CDR3 has 13 amino acids. Trimming cost V 5 bases and J 6 bases; bases outside gene matches: 3. Looked up from germline, CDR1 is MNHEY and CDR2 is SVGAGI. CDR3 nucleotide sequence: TGTGCCAGCAGTAGACAGGGGTTTCAGCCCCAGCATTTT. Encoded protein: CASSRQGFQPQHF.

V is TRBV7-2 and J is TRBJ1-4; no clear D gene. Trimming pared 2 bases from V and 4 bases from J, leaving 8 bases between. The CDR3 is 14 amino acids. Germline CDR1 is SGHTA and CDR2 is FQGNSA. The CDR3 DNA reads as TGTGCCAGCAGCTTAAATACAGTTAATGAAAAACTGTTTTTT. This codes for CASSLNTVNEKLFF.

This chain links TRBV24-1 with TRBJ2-3; TRBD1 matches at 10 bases. The CDR3 covers 17 residues. CDR1 is KGHDR, CDR2 SFDVKD, per germline. V shed 3 bases, J shed 3 bases, and the junction held 8 bases outside the gene matches. In DNA, the CDR3 is TGTGCCACCAGTGATCCTCGGACAGGGGGTCGTACAGATACGCAGTATTTT. Protein sequence: CATSDPRTGGRTDTQYF.

V and J are TRBV11-3 and TRBJ1-1, with 8 bases fitting TRBD1. The germline gives CDR1 SGHNT, CDR2 YENEEA. J gave up 8 bases and V 5 bases, and 7 bases lay outside the gene matches. The length of the CDR3 is 13 residues. CDR3 amino acids: CASSIAGGREAFF. As DNA, the CDR3 is TGTGCCAGCAGCATCGCAGGGGGCAGAGAAGCTTTCTTT.

The rearrangement links TRBV7-8 to TRBJ1-5; D is perhaps TRBD1 (6 bases). Germline CDR1 and CDR2: SGHVS and FQNEAQ. Trimming took off 1 base at V and 2 bases at J, with 15 bases between the two ends. The CDR3 extends over 17 amino acids. CDR3 region: CASSLEARQVGNQPQHF. CDR3 DNA sequence: TGTGCCAGCAGCTTAGAGGCCCGACAGGTGGGCAATCAGCCCCAGCATTTT.

This clone showed up just once. V is TRBV5-4 and J is TRBJ1-6; weak D call: TRBD1 (6 bases). The germline V gene has CDR1 SGHNT and CDR2 YYREEE (reference sequence). The V end lost 0 bases, the J end lost 14 bases, and 15 bases lay between the germline ends. This CDR3 is 14 amino acids long. CDR3: CASSLAGGLPALHF. The DNA of the CDR3 is TGTGCCAGCAGCTTGGCGGGGGGCCTCCCGGCCCTCCACTTT.

This chain connects TRBV19 to TRBJ1-2, with a tentative D call TRBD1 (6 bases). The CDR3 consists of 13 residues. V lost 7 bases and J 4 bases, leaving 13 bases between the germline ends. Germline-derived CDR1 and CDR2 are LNHDA and SQIVND (reference sequence). CDR3 nucleotide sequence: TGTGCCAGTAAGCGGGGGGCAAGCTATGGCTACACCTTC. This codes for CASKRGASYGYTF.

The V call is TRBV5-1, the J call TRBJ1-2; 9 bases are shared with TRBD1. Germline loops: CDR1 SGHRS, CDR2 YFSETQ. This CDR3 contains 15 residues. The V segment lost 4 bases and the J segment 6 bases; nucleotides outside the gene matches: 10. The CDR3 bases are TGCGCCAGCAGCGAAAAGGGACAGGGATCAGATGGCTACACCTTC. It codes for CASSEKGQGSDGYTF.